This T cell receptor beta chain came from a study of OX40 agonist ivuxolimab in advanced cancers. General study points: Nonresponders included some who also had low normalized T-cell clonal expansion.

This clone has a single count. Its antigen is not identified. This table comes from immunoSEQ multiplex PCR, and its TCRdb copy is limited to in-frame clones, with some not included. The table shows about 67,000 clones, with 80% to 90% occurring only once. CDR3 size: 16 residues. From germline, CDR1 is SGHTA and CDR2 FQGNSA. This chain links TRBV7-2 with TRBJ2-5; TRBD2 aligns across 11 bases. Matching the DNA end better, TRBJ2-7 makes the J call doubtful. The sample consisted of CD4+ or CD8+ T cells sorted from blood, taken in a trial of the OX40 agonist ivuxolimab. This receptor was identified in an adult with an advanced solid tumor such as melanoma, head and neck, liver or kidney cancer. The CDR3 is CASSLGLAGGNYEQYF. In DNA, the CDR3 is TGTGCCAGCAGCTTAGGTCTAGCGGGGGGAAATTACGAGCAGTACTTC.